A selection of T cell receptor beta chains follows, all from one sample in a study of cytomegalovirus exposure and HLA in healthy donors. Method: immunoSEQ multiplex PCR; TCRdb's copy keeps in-frame clones and lacks some. The sample lists 100,000 to 120,000 clones, about three quarters occurring once. The material sequenced was PBMCs. All receptors derive from a woman aged 55-69 years in good health and CMV-seropositive. CDR3s include the opening cysteine and the closing phenylalanine or tryptophan. The D gene is left open where the match is weak. Clone size is stated in some rows and not others, as once, few, many or a class when expanded.

clone_size j_call v_call d_call cdr3_nt cdr3_aa
few TRBJ1-4 TRBV5-1 TRBD1 TGCGCCACCTCACCGGGACAGGGGAACGAAAAACTGTTTTTT CATSPGQGNEKLFF
NA TRBJ2-7 TRBV5-1 TRBD2 TGCGCCAGCAGCTTCCTAGCGGGAGGAGGGCTCGAGCAGTACTTC CASSFLAGGGLEQYF
NA TRBJ2-7 TRBV27 TRBD1 TGTGCCAGCCTCCCAGCAGGGGGCGGCTACGAGCAGTACTTC CASLPAGGGYEQYF
NA TRBJ1-2 TRBV2 TRBD1 TGTGCCAGACAACTCCGGGACAGGGGGATATATTACTATGGCTACACCTTC CARQLRDRGIYYYGYTF
NA TRBJ1-2 TRBV7-9 NA TGTGCCAGCAGCCCTGAGAGGGCAGGTAGGGAGTACTATGGCTACACCTTC CASSPERAGREYYGYTF
NA TRBJ2-1 TRBV10-1 TRBD2 TGCGCCAGCAGTGAAACCAGCGGGGGAACCTACAATGAGCAGTTCTTC CASSETSGGTYNEQFF
few TRBJ2-2 TRBV27 TRBD2 TGTGCCAGCAGCCTTAGGGGGGAGGGACTAGGTCCCGGGGAGCTGTTTTTT CASSLRGEGLGPGELFF
once TRBJ2-7 TRBV19 TRBD2 TGTGCCAGTAGGCCTCTAGCGGGAGGGAACGAGCAGTACTTC CASRPLAGGNEQYF
NA TRBJ2-1 TRBV7-8 NA TGTGCCAGCAGCTCTTCTAGCGCGCACTCCTACAATGAGCAGTTCTTC CASSSSSAHSYNEQFF
NA TRBJ1-3 TRBV9 NA TGTGCCAGCAGTTCCTGGCGGGAAAACTCTGGAAACACCATATATTTT CASSSWRENSGNTIYF
NA TRBJ2-2 TRBV28 TRBD2 TGTGCCAGCAGTTCTAGCGGGAGGGCGGCCGGGGAGCTGTTTTTT CASSSSGRAAGELFF
NA TRBJ2-1 TRBV15 NA TGTGCCACCAGCAGAGTATCAGGCTATGAGCAGTTCTTC CATSRVSGYEQFF
NA TRBJ2-7 TRBV7-2 TRBD1 TGTGCCAGCAGGTCGGGACAGAGTCTCTACGAGCAGTACTTC CASRSGQSLYEQYF
NA TRBJ1-1 TRBV28 NA TGTGCCAGCAGTTCCCTCGGTAGAAACACTGAAGCTTTCTTT CASSSLGRNTEAFF
NA TRBJ1-5 TRBV10-3 NA TGTGCCAACGCAGACAGTCGCAATCAGCCCCAGCATTTT CANADSRNQPQHF
NA TRBJ1-1 TRBV6-1 NA TGTGCCAGCACCATACAGGGCCTTGGCACTGAAGCTTTCTTT CASTIQGLGTEAFF
NA TRBJ2-1 TRBV6-1 NA TGTGCCAGCATATGGAAGGAGAGCTCCTACAATGAGCAGTTCTTC CASIWKESSYNEQFF
NA TRBJ2-7 TRBV10-3 TRBD1 TGTGCCATCAGACCCGGGACAGGGGAAACCTACGAGCAGTACTTC CAIRPGTGETYEQYF
NA TRBJ1-1 TRBV2 NA TGTGCCAGCACCAAAACGGGGGGTGGGGAAGCTTTCTTT CASTKTGGGEAFF
NA TRBJ2-7 TRBV2 TRBD1 TGTGCCAGTATTAAGAGGACAGGGAACGTCCACAGCGAGCAGTACTTC CASIKRTGNVHSEQYF
NA TRBJ2-1 TRBV7-9 TRBD2 TGTGCCAGCAGCCCCCTCACTAGCGCGGGATACAATGAGCAGTTCTTC CASSPLTSAGYNEQFF
NA TRBJ2-3 TRBV29-1 NA TGCAGCGTTGACGGCGGTTCCCAGTTAGGCACAGATACGCAGTATTTT CSVDGGSQLGTDTQYF
NA TRBJ2-7 TRBV9 NA TGTGCCAGCAGCGACCCGGCCGCCCCGGGCGAGCAGTACTTC CASSDPAAPGEQYF
NA TRBJ1-5 TRBV6-1 NA TGTGCCAGCAGTTCCGCAACAGGGATTCAGCCCCAGCATTTT CASSSATGIQPQHF
NA TRBJ2-2 TRBV5-6 TRBD2 TGTGCCAGCAGCTTGGGGGCTAGCGGGAGTACCGGGGAGCTGTTTTTT CASSLGASGSTGELFF
NA TRBJ1-3 TRBV7-9 NA TGTGCCAGCAGCCTTTTGGCCAGTCCAGGAAACACCATATATTTT CASSLLASPGNTIYF
NA TRBJ1-2 TRBV9 NA TGTGCCAGCAGTTCTCAGCAGGGGTGGGTCTATGGCTACACCTTC CASSSQQGWVYGYTF
NA TRBJ2-3 TRBV7-3 TRBD2 TGTGCCAGCAGCGCCGGGACTAGCGGGAGGTCTGGAGCAGATACGCAGTATTTT CASSAGTSGRSGADTQYF
NA TRBJ1-1 TRBV7-3 NA TGTGCCAGCAGCTTAAGAGGACACGTCATGAACACTGAAGCTTTCTTT CASSLRGHVMNTEAFF
NA TRBJ1-4 TRBV5-1 NA TGCGCCAGCAGCTTGGGGACAAGTACCTATGAAAAACTGTTTTTT CASSLGTSTYEKLFF
NA TRBJ1-4 TRBV30 NA TGTGCCTGGAGCAGGCGGGGTGAACAACTGTTTTTT CAWSRRGEQLFF
once TRBJ2-7 TRBV7-9 TRBD2 TGTTCCAGCAGCCGACAAGATACTAGCGGGAGGTCCTACGAGCAGTACTTC CSSSRQDTSGRSYEQYF
NA TRBJ2-1 TRBV7-2 NA TGTGCCAGCAGCGCCTCAGGGGGGTACAATGAGCAGTTCTTC CASSASGGYNEQFF
NA TRBJ1-2 TRBV9 NA TGTGCCAGCAGCTCTGACTCAGCTAACTATGGCTACACCTTC CASSSDSANYGYTF
few TRBJ1-3 TRBV6-6 NA TGTGCCAGCAGTTACTCGCTGAGCTCTGGAAACACCATATATTTT CASSYSLSSGNTIYF
NA TRBJ2-3 TRBV2 TRBD1 TGTGCCAGCAGAAGGGACAGAACGGGGGATACGCAGTATTTT CASRRDRTGDTQYF
NA TRBJ1-5 TRBV7-3 NA TGTGCCAGCAGCCATCAAGGGGGGGCGAATCAGCCCCAGCATTTT CASSHQGGANQPQHF
NA TRBJ2-1 TRBV18 TRBD1 TGTGCCAGCTCACCACCCAGGACAGGGGGTTACAATGAGCAGTTCTTC CASSPPRTGGYNEQFF